These 27 T cell receptor beta chains were sequenced from one sample in a study of T cell responses to AZD1222 COVID-19 vaccine. Clones were sequenced by immunoSEQ multiplex PCR, and TCRdb holds only the in-frame ones, with some missing. In the table there are 95,000 to 120,000 clones, about 86% of which are singletons. Source: peripheral blood, taken on day 0 of AZD1222 vaccination. These receptors originate from an adult in good health.

The CDR3 loop is CASSAELAGVGDTQYF. For the CDR3, the DNA is TGTGCCAGCAGCGCAGAACTAGCGGGGGTGGGAGATACGCAGTATTTT. The chain is built from TRBV28 and TRBJ2-3; TRBD2 matches at 11 bases. Germline CDR1 is MDHEN and CDR2 is SYDVKM. CDR3 length equals 16 residues. Germline trimming cut 6 bases from V and 5 bases from J; bases unmatched to any gene: 10.

The chain joins TRBV7-9 to TRBJ1-5, with D hard to call. V was pared by 1 base and J by 5 bases, with 6 bases between. Germline CDR1 SEHNR, CDR2 FQNEAQ (reference sequence). This CDR3 has 13 amino acids. CDR3 nucleotide sequence: TGTGCCAGCAGCTTAGGGCCCGATCAGCCCCAGCATTTT. This translates into CASSLGPDQPQHF.

V usage is TRBV4-2 and J usage is TRBJ1-2, with 8 bases identical to TRBD1. The CDR3 sequence is 15 residues long. Trimming removed 7 bases from V and 4 bases from J; junction bases left unmatched: 11. Germline lookup yields CDR1 LGHNA and CDR2 YNFKEQ. CDR3 amino acids: CASTSWTGTGYGYTF. The CDR3, as DNA: TGTGCCAGCACCAGCTGGACAGGGACCGGCTATGGCTACACCTTC.

V gene TRBV7-2 combines with J gene TRBJ2-7; no clear D gene. The CDR3 is made up of 13 amino acids. Germline assignment: CDR1 SGHTA and CDR2 FQGNSA. The germline V and J ends were trimmed by 7 bases and 1 base, with 11 bases remaining between them. The chain's CDR3 is CASNNVGSYEQYF. The CDR3 DNA follows: TGTGCCAGCAACAATGTGGGGTCCTACGAGCAGTACTTC.

Here the CDR3 reads CASSLGAGGGEQYF. Written as DNA, the CDR3 is TGTGCCAGCAGTCTCGGGGCAGGCGGAGGCGAGCAGTACTTC. V usage is TRBV28 and J usage is TRBJ2-7; TRBD1 or TRBD2 may be the D gene (5 bases each). Germline V lookup: CDR1 MDHEN, CDR2 SYDVKM. This CDR3 region has 14 residues. With 5 bases removed from V and 6 bases from J, the gap between germline ends came to 17 bases.

The rearrangement links TRBV7-8 to TRBJ1-1; D gene unclear. Trimming took off 2 bases at V and 5 bases at J, with 12 bases between the two ends. CDR3 size: 14 residues. In germline, CDR1 is SGHVS, CDR2 FQNEAQ. This CDR3 is CASSLRALGTEAFF. CDR3 nucleotide sequence: TGTGCCAGCAGCTTAAGGGCCCTGGGGACTGAAGCTTTCTTT.

The chain couples TRBV3-1 (or the pseudogene TRBV3-2) to TRBJ1-6; D is unclear. The CDR3 runs to 14 residues. With 6 bases removed from V and 6 bases from J, the gap between germline ends came to 12 bases. Germline CDR1 is LGHDT and CDR2 is YNNKEL (reference sequence). The CDR3 DNA reads TGTGCCAGCAGTCTGGCTAAAATTAATTCACCCCTCCACTTT. Protein: CASSLAKINSPLHF.

V usage is TRBV28 and J usage is TRBJ1-5; 10 bases agree with TRBD1. V gave up 4 bases and J gave up 5 bases; unmatched junction bases: 2. CDR1 is MDHEN and CDR2 is SYDVKM in the germline V gene. This CDR3 spans 14 amino acids. The CDR3 sequence is CASSSGQGDQPQHF. The CDR3 DNA sequence: TGTGCCAGCAGTTCAGGACAGGGGGATCAGCCCCAGCATTTT.

This clone came up a few times. The chain uses TRBV12-3 or TRBV12-4 and TRBJ1-1, with D possibly matching TRBD1 (5 bases). This CDR3 is built from 13 residues. Trimming cost V 7 bases and J 2 bases, with 11 bases left between them. The CDR3 region has the DNA TGTGCCAGCACTAGACAGACAAACACTGAAGCTTTCTTT. Protein: CASTRQTNTEAFF.

The genes are TRBV27 and TRBJ1-2; D may be TRBD1 (5 bases). This CDR3 is built from 14 residues. V dropped 5 bases and J dropped 2 bases, with 12 bases sitting between them. Germline V gene data show CDR1 as MNHEY and CDR2 as SMNVEV (reference sequence). CDR3 bases: TGTGCCAGCAGTATGCCGGGGGAGAACTATGGCTACACCTTC. Its translation: CASSMPGENYGYTF.

V gene TRBV5-8 combines with J gene TRBJ1-2; D call uncertain. With 0 bases removed from V and 4 bases from J, the gap between germline ends came to 10 bases. This CDR3 spans 14 amino acids. From germline, CDR1 is SGHTS and CDR2 YDEGEE. The CDR3 reads CASSLGAAPYGYTF. The DNA of the CDR3 is TGTGCCAGCAGCTTGGGGGCAGCTCCCTATGGCTACACCTTC. The entire variable domain, with the rest obtained from reference TRBV5-8 and TRBJ1-2, is as follows: EAGVTQSPTHLIKTRGQQATLRCSPISGHTSVYWYQQALGLGLQFLLWYDEGEERNRGNFPPRFSGRQFPNYSSELNVNALELEDSALYLCASSLGAAPYGYTFGSGTRLTVV.

This chain joins TRBV2 and TRBJ1-2; 7 bases agree with TRBD1. From germline, CDR1 is SNHLY and CDR2 FYNNEI. The J segment lost 8 bases and the V segment lost 3 bases, leaving 9 bases of the junction unmatched. The CDR3 has 14 residues. For the CDR3, the DNA is TGTGCCAGCAGTGACCAGACAGGGAGGAGCGGCTACACCTTC. It specifies CASSDQTGRSGYTF.

Only a few counts were recorded for this clone. The chain links TRBV4-1 to TRBJ1-5; no clear D gene. Trimming left V 1 base short and J 0 bases short, with 16 bases between. The germline gives CDR1 MGHRA, CDR2 YSYEKL. This CDR3 region has 18 residues. The CDR3 coding sequence is TGCGCCAGCAGCCAAGGTCAACCGGGGAGCTATAGCAATCAGCCCCAGCATTTT. It translates to CASSQGQPGSYSNQPQHF.

V gene TRBV28 combines with J gene TRBJ1-1; D is ambiguous. V was clipped by 4 bases and J by 4 bases, with 10 bases between them. This CDR3 is built from 13 residues. CDR1 MDHEN and CDR2 SYDVKM come from the germline V gene. In DNA, the CDR3 is TGTGCCAGCAGTTCTTACGATGGCACTGAAGCTTTCTTT. Its protein product is CASSSYDGTEAFF.

A note on this clone: This CDR3 is also generated by other DNA sequences in the sample. The chain is built from TRBV9 and TRBJ1-3; no clear D gene. Germline loops: CDR1 SGDLS, CDR2 YYNGEE. Trimming removed 3 bases at V and 3 bases at J, with 7 bases between. This CDR3 is built from 13 residues. The CDR3 loop reads CASSAGGGNTIYF. The CDR3 DNA follows: TGTGCCAGCAGCGCCGGTGGTGGAAACACCATATATTTT.

This clone was seen only a few times. One junction end does not reproduce the germline sequence, and a read error may be involved. V is TRBV6-1 and J is TRBJ1-4, with no clear D. Germline V lookup: CDR1 MNHNS, CDR2 SASEGT. The CDR3 loop spans 12 amino acids. As DNA, the CDR3 is TGTGCCAGCAGTCAAGCTGTCGGGAAACTGTTTTTT. It specifies CASSQAVGKLFF.

This clone has a handful of counts. Other nucleotide sequences from this sample produce the same CDR3. V is TRBV9 and J is TRBJ2-2; 15 nucleotides line up with TRBD2. The CDR3 covers 16 residues. The germline CDR1 and CDR2 sequences are SGDLS and YYNGEE. V gave up 4 bases and J gave up 4 bases; unmatched junction bases: 2. DNA of the CDR3: TGTGCCAGCAGCCGGACTAGCGGGGGGGCCACCGGGGAGCTGTTTTTT. Amino acids: CASSRTSGGATGELFF.

The chain carries TRBV7-9 and TRBJ2-3, with 7 bases identical to TRBD2. The J segment lost 3 bases and the V segment lost 4 bases, leaving 10 bases of the junction unmatched. The CDR3 runs to 16 residues. Germline CDR1 and CDR2: SEHNR and FQNEAQ (reference sequence). CDR3: CASSYGTSEKTDTQYF. The CDR3 region has the DNA TGTGCCAGCAGCTATGGTACTAGCGAAAAAACAGATACGCAGTATTTT.

J is TRBJ1-2 and V is TRBV28; TRBD1 might be the D (5 bases). The CDR3 is 16 amino acids. Trimming removed 3 bases at V and 7 bases at J, with 21 bases between. Per germline, CDR1 MDHEN and CDR2 SYDVKM. DNA for the CDR3: TGTGCCAGCAGTTTGGACGGAAGAGGGACCTATGGTGGCTACACCTTC. Protein: CASSLDGRGTYGGYTF.

The chain employs TRBV19 and TRBJ1-5; D may be TRBD1 (6 bases). The V gene's germline CDR1 is LNHDA and CDR2 SQIVND (reference sequence). Trimming cost V 6 bases and J 3 bases, with 12 bases left between them. The length of the CDR3 is 14 residues. This chain's CDR3 is CASRPDRFNQPQHF. The CDR3 nucleotides are TGTGCCAGTAGACCCGACAGGTTCAATCAGCCCCAGCATTTT.

This rearrangement joins TRBV2 to TRBJ1-6; the D is unclear. Germline values: CDR1 SNHLY, CDR2 FYNNEI. V gave up 8 bases and J gave up 6 bases, with 14 bases separating them. The CDR3 spans 14 residues. The CDR3 nucleotides read TGTGCCAGCGGCAAAGAGAGGATTAATTCACCCCTCCACTTT. This sequence encodes CASGKERINSPLHF.

This clone was seen only a few times. The CDR3 coding sequence is TGTGCCAGCTCACCTGACAGGGCGGCTCAGCCCCAGCATTTT. Translating it yields CASSPDRAAQPQHF. The gene calls are TRBV18 and TRBJ1-5, with 7 bases fitting TRBD1. V was clipped by 3 bases and J by 6 bases; unmatched bases: 5. The CDR3 runs to 14 residues. The germline V gene encodes CDR1 KGHSH and CDR2 LQKENI.

The CDR3 protein is CASSQTRGHRGNTIYF. The CDR3 coding sequence is TGTGCCAGCAGCCAAACCAGGGGGCATCGGGGAAACACCATATATTTT. The V gene is TRBV7-2, the J gene TRBJ1-3, with 8 nucleotides matching TRBD1. CDR1 and CDR2 (germline): SGHTA, FQGNSA. Trimming took 5 bases from V and 4 from J; bases not matched to a gene: 10. CDR3 length equals 16 residues.

The chain combines TRBV10-3 with TRBJ1-1, with unresolved D. The germline V gene encodes CDR1 ENHRY and CDR2 SYGVKD. V lost 5 bases and J lost 3, with 16 bases in between. CDR3 size: 15 residues. This chain's CDR3 is CAISSPSSRDTEAFF. The CDR3 nucleotides are TGTGCCATCAGTTCACCCTCTTCAAGGGACACTGAAGCTTTCTTT.

Only a few counts were recorded for this clone. The chain combines TRBV7-9 with TRBJ2-1; 7 nucleotides align to TRBD1. The CDR3 sequence is 14 residues long. Germline CDR1 reads SEHNR; CDR2 reads FQNEAQ (reference sequence). V was pared by 2 bases and J by 6 bases, with 4 bases of the junction left unmatched. CDR3: CASSLTDRLNEQFF. The DNA for the CDR3 is TGTGCCAGCAGCTTAACGGACAGGCTCAATGAGCAGTTCTTC.

V gene TRBV11-2 combines with J gene TRBJ1-3, with D unclear. There are 13 residues in the CDR3. CDR1 and CDR2 from the germline V gene are SGHAT and FQNNGV. V was cut by 3 bases and J by 4 bases, with 7 bases left in between. The CDR3, as DNA: TGTGCCAGCAGCTTTCCCTCCGGAAACACCATATATTTT. Protein product: CASSFPSGNTIYF. Together with reference TRBV11-2 and TRBJ1-3, the CDR3 gives the full variable domain: EAGVAQSPRYKIIEKRQSVAFWCNPISGHATLYWYQQILGQGPKLLIQFQNNGVVDDSQLPKDRFSAERLKGVDSTLKIQPAKLEDSAVYLCASSFPSGNTIYFGEGSWLTVV.

The chain is built from TRBV5-1 and TRBJ2-2; 8 nucleotides match TRBD1. CDR1 and CDR2 from the germline V gene are SGHRS and YFSETQ. There are 14 residues in the CDR3. Trimming at V came to 3 bases and at J to 4 bases, leaving 2 bases not matched to a gene. Here the CDR3 DNA reads TGCGCCAGCAGCTCCGGACAGGGCACCGGGGAGCTGTTTTTT. Its translation is CASSSGQGTGELFF.